This T cell receptor beta chain was documented in a study of cytomegalovirus exposure and HLA in healthy donors. Points from the study as a whole: There were some public TCRs occurring in many donors, but most TCR sequences were rare. Altogether, 150 to 200 TCR beta chains were recorded as cytomegalovirus-associated.

The PCR employed 60 Vbeta primers together with 13 Jbeta primers. Assay: immunoSEQ multiplex PCR; the TCRdb copy retains only in-frame clones and omits some. In all, the sample yields about 46,000 clones. V dropped 6 bases and J dropped 4; count of bases not matched to a gene: 5. Germline V gene sequence: CDR1 MNHEY, CDR2 SMNVEV (reference sequence). CDR3 length: 14 amino acids. Notes on this clone: Antigen: not known.

The clonotype comes from a woman aged 40 to 55 in good health and CMV-seronegative. The sample taken for sequencing was PBMCs. The gene calls are TRBV27 and TRBJ2-5, with 10 bases aligning to TRBD1. CDR3 residues: CASRTGGRGETQYF. Here the CDR3 DNA reads TGTGCCAGCAGGACAGGGGGCCGGGGAGAGACCCAGTACTTC.